One and the same sample provided the 26 T cell receptor beta chains below, sequenced in a study of blood T cells in healthy people across ages (dated by TCRdb to the mid-2010s). The library relied on 5' RACE. The sequencer was an Illumina HiSeq 2500. A second about 7 to 11 cycle PCR used a sample-barcoded 5' primer and a J-beta primer mix. The public reads were reanalyzed by TCRdb: fastp trimming at Q25, MiXCR alignment, in-frame beta chains only. Every distinct CDR3 protein forms one entry, paired with its most common genes and DNA. For this sample there are more than 800,000 distinct CDR3 sequences; 45% appear just once. The ten largest account for 15% to 20% of the sample. The specimen was blood. Every receptor here comes from a woman aged 60-75 years in good health.

This sequence joins TRBV27 and TRBJ2-7; a possible D gene is TRBD2 (5 bases). The CDR3 is made up of 11 amino acids. Germline V gene lookup returns CDR1 MNHEY and CDR2 SMNVEV (reference sequence). V gave up 10 bases and J gave up 4 bases, with 11 bases separating them. CDR3: CATGRVYEQYF. CDR3 DNA sequence: TGTGCCACGGGAAGGGTGTACGAGCAGTACTTC.

The sample holds a few counts of this clonotype. The chain is built from TRBV6-5 and TRBJ2-5, with 7 bases lining up with TRBD2. The CDR3 sequence is 14 residues long. Losses at the gene ends were 6 bases for V and 2 bases for J; bases not matched to a gene: 6. Germline values: CDR1 MNHEY, CDR2 SVGAGI. CDR3 in amino acids: CASSTFGGQETQYF. The CDR3 DNA follows: TGTGCCAGCAGCACTTTCGGGGGGCAAGAGACCCAGTACTTC.

This clonotype was detected a few times. The chain couples TRBV12-3 or TRBV12-4 to TRBJ2-2, with 11 bases fitting TRBD2. This CDR3 has 15 amino acids. Losses at the gene ends were 2 bases for V and 4 bases for J; bases not matched to a gene: 0. CDR3 DNA: TGTGCCAGCAGTTTAACTAGCGGGAGCACCGGGGAGCTGTTTTTT. It yields the protein CASSLTSGSTGELFF.

The sample holds many counts of this clonotype. The genes are TRBV9 and TRBJ2-5; TRBD2 matches 8 bases. V lost 1 base to trimming and J lost 3 bases; unmatched junction nucleotides: 5. CDR1 SGDLS and CDR2 YYNGEE come from the germline V gene. The CDR3 totals 15 residues. The CDR3 region is CASSVSPGGKETQYF. CDR3 sequence (DNA): TGTGCCAGCAGCGTAAGCCCGGGGGGGAAAGAGACCCAGTACTTC.

The chain combines TRBV21-1 with TRBJ2-4; the table's D call, TRBD1, was not checked against the DNA. TRBV21-1 has pseudogene status. The CDR3 totals 18 residues. In nucleotides, the CDR3 is TGTGCCAGCAGCAAAGCGTATTGGGACAGGGCGGCCAAAAACATTCAGTACTTC. Amino acid sequence: CASSKAYWDRAAKNIQYF.

This rearrangement joins TRBV6-5 to TRBJ1-4; D remains ambiguous. Germline V gives CDR1 MNHEY, CDR2 SVGAGI. The V and J ends lost 8 bases and 2 bases respectively, with 12 bases between them. The CDR3 has 14 residues. This chain's CDR3 is CASSTGGTNEKLFF. CDR3 coding DNA: TGTGCCAGCTCGACGGGCGGGACTAATGAAAAACTGTTTTTT.

V gene TRBV3-1 combines with J gene TRBJ2-7, with TRBD1 matching over 7 bases. V lost 4 bases and J lost 0; bases outside the gene matches: 9. The CDR3 consists of 16 residues. Germline V lookup: CDR1 LGHDT, CDR2 YNNKEL (reference sequence). The CDR3 here is CASSRSPGTDSYEQYF. The DNA of the CDR3 is TGTGCCAGCAGCCGGTCCCCAGGGACAGACTCCTACGAGCAGTACTTC.

The J gene is TRBJ2-3, the V gene TRBV2, with D possibly TRBD1 on 5 matching bases. Germline V gene lookup returns CDR1 SNHLY and CDR2 FYNNEI. The CDR3 length is 13 residues. Trimming shortened V by 3 bases and J by 5 bases, and 9 bases separated the two germline ends. The CDR3 here is CASSDQGRDTQYF. Written as DNA, the CDR3 is TGTGCCAGCAGTGATCAGGGCAGAGATACGCAGTATTTT.

This clonotype was observed a single time. The chain joins TRBV27 to TRBJ2-1, with 8 bases fitting TRBD1. The CDR3 consists of 19 residues. The J segment lost 4 bases and the V segment lost 0 bases, leaving 14 bases of the junction unmatched. In germline, CDR1 is MNHEY, CDR2 SMNVEV (reference sequence). The CDR3 loop reads CASSLSLSRWDRKYNEQFF. DNA of the CDR3: TGTGCCAGCAGTTTATCTCTATCCCGTTGGGACAGGAAATACAATGAGCAGTTCTTC.

The CDR3 DNA follows: TGTGCCAGCAGTTTGTCTGGAGGGGGTGAATTCAGTAAGACCCAGTACTTC. It codes for CASSLSGGGEFSKTQYF. The gene calls are TRBV12-3 or TRBV12-4 and TRBJ2-7; D possibly uses TRBD1 or TRBD2 (6 bases each). The assigned J gene may be wrong: the sequence end matches TRBJ2-5 better. This CDR3 is built from 17 residues.

This clonotype came up once. The V gene is TRBV27, the J gene TRBJ2-1; 10 nucleotides align to TRBD2. Germline trimming cut 4 bases from V and 12 bases from J; bases unmatched to any gene: 12. Per the germline V gene, CDR1 is MNHEY and CDR2 is SMNVEV (reference sequence). The CDR3 spans 15 residues. CDR3 sequence: CASSSSGRGLWGQFF. CDR3 DNA: TGTGCCAGCAGTTCCAGCGGGAGGGGTCTCTGGGGGCAGTTCTTC.

Only a few counts were recorded for this clonotype. The chain employs TRBV27 and TRBJ2-5, with 7 positions matching TRBD2. Germline values: CDR1 MNHEY, CDR2 SMNVEV (reference sequence). The CDR3 is 16 amino acids. V shed 1 base and J 5 bases; nucleotides not matched to a gene: 10. The CDR3 coding sequence is TGTGCCAGCAGTTTATGGCCTGCGGGAGAGGGGGAGACCCAGTACTTC. Protein product: CASSLWPAGEGETQYF.

For this clonotype: At one end the junction does not follow the germline gene, possibly because of a read error. V gene TRBV29-1 combines with J gene TRBJ2-5; TRBD2 matches at 7 bases. The tail of the sequence fits TRBJ2-7 better, so the J call may be wrong. CDR1 is SQVTM, CDR2 ANQGSEA, per germline. CDR3 length: 16 residues. The chain's CDR3 is CSVSGTIGLSSCEQYF. CDR3 coding DNA: TGCAGCGTTTCCGGGACTATCGGACTCAGCTCCTGCGAGCAGTACTTC.

The V call is TRBV7-3, the J call TRBJ2-1; D tentatively reads TRBD1 or TRBD2 (5 bases each). The ends were cut back, 1 base at V and 11 bases at J, with 21 bases in the middle. This CDR3 has 16 amino acids. The germline CDR1 and CDR2 sequences are SGHTA and FQGTGA. Here the CDR3 reads CASSLMGTTLTSQQFF. CDR3 coding DNA: TGTGCCAGCAGCTTAATGGGGACCACCCTTACCAGCCAGCAGTTCTTC.

The chain recombines TRBV7-9 with TRBJ2-3; maybe TRBD2 (6 bases). Trimming removed 1 base at V and 3 bases at J, with 14 bases between. The CDR3 has 16 residues. From germline, CDR1 is SEHNR and CDR2 FQNEAQ (reference sequence). This CDR3 is CASSLEGGKGTDTQYF. In DNA form, the CDR3 reads TGTGCCAGCAGCTTAGAAGGCGGGAAGGGGACAGATACGCAGTATTTT. The full variable domain, rest sourced from reference TRBV7-9 and TRBJ2-3, is DTGVSQNPRHKITKRGQNVTFRCDPISEHNRLYWYRQTLGQGPEFLTYFQNEAQLEKSRLLSDRFSAERPKGSFSTLEIQRTEQGDSAMYLCASSLEGGKGTDTQYFGPGTRLTVL.

In its sample, this clonotype was seen a few times. The chain recombines TRBV9 with TRBJ2-1; 10 bases align to TRBD2. The germline V gene encodes CDR1 SGDLS and CDR2 YYNGEE. The CDR3 extends over 16 amino acids. The trim removed 3 bases at V and 8 bases at J, leaving 11 bases unmatched. CDR3: CASSAPSGRVTDEQFF. DNA of the CDR3: TGTGCCAGCAGCGCTCCAAGCGGGAGGGTTACGGATGAGCAGTTCTTC.

V and J are TRBV3-1 and TRBJ2-7; D is ambiguous. The CDR3 loop spans 15 amino acids. Trimming cost V 2 bases and J 7 bases, with 18 bases left between them. Germline V gives CDR1 LGHDT, CDR2 YNNKEL (reference sequence). CDR3 in DNA: TGTGCCAGCAGCCAAAACAGTGCGCGCGTGGTGGAGCAGTACTTC. Its protein is CASSQNSARVVEQYF.

The chain recombines TRBV29-1 with TRBJ2-1; TRBD1 agrees at 8 bases. This CDR3 is built from 14 residues. V gave up 5 bases and J gave up 4 bases; unmatched junction bases: 7. The germline gives CDR1 SQVTM, CDR2 ANQGSEA. The CDR3 DNA reads as TGCAGCGTTCGAGACAGGGGCTCTTACAATGAGCAGTTCTTC. This encodes CSVRDRGSYNEQFF.

The chain combines TRBV5-5 with TRBJ1-2; D perhaps matches TRBD1 (6 bases). Germline CDR1 reads SGHKS; CDR2 reads YYEKEE (reference sequence). V was cut by 3 bases and J by 8 bases, with 11 bases left in between. The length of the CDR3 is 12 residues. CDR3 coding DNA: TGTGCCAGCAGCTATGGACAGCGGGGCTACACCTTC. This encodes CASSYGQRGYTF.

This chain connects TRBV10-3 to TRBJ2-4; 13 bases agree with TRBD2. The J call may be incorrect, as the DNA end agrees better with TRBJ2-7. Germline loops: CDR1 ENHRY, CDR2 SYGVKD. The CDR3 runs 17 residues. CDR3 region: CAIGRLAGGQVGYEQYF. The CDR3 coding sequence is TGTGCCATCGGGCGACTAGCGGGAGGCCAGGTTGGGTACGAGCAGTACTTC.

V usage is TRBV11-2 and J usage is TRBJ2-3; D gene unclear. Germline V lookup: CDR1 SGHAT, CDR2 FQNNGV. The CDR3 is 14 residues long. V lost 5 bases to trimming and J lost 4 bases, with 13 bases between them. CDR3: CASSLGPHPDTQYF. The DNA for the CDR3 is TGTGCCAGCAGCCTGGGCCCCCATCCAGATACGCAGTATTTT.

This clonotype was recorded many times. The chain combines TRBV29-1 with TRBJ2-6; 9 bases are a match to TRBD1. The trim removed 6 bases at V and 1 base at J, leaving 1 base unmatched. The CDR3 runs 14 residues. Per germline, CDR1 SQVTM and CDR2 ANQGSEA. The CDR3 protein is CSVGQGSGANVLTF. The CDR3 nucleotides are TGCAGCGTAGGACAGGGGTCTGGGGCCAACGTCCTGACTTTC.

This clonotype was seen at least ten times. This rearrangement joins TRBV4-2 to TRBJ2-7; D could derive from TRBD1 or TRBD2 (5 bases each). The germline CDR1 and CDR2 sequences are LGHNA and YNFKEQ. The CDR3 length is 13 residues. Trimming left V 6 bases short and J 4 bases short, with 13 bases between. In DNA, the CDR3 is TGTGCCAGCAGTCAGGGAGTACTTTACGAGCAGTACTTC. Protein: CASSQGVLYEQYF.

V is TRBV3-1 and J is TRBJ2-7, with a weak D call TRBD2 (6 bases). The CDR3 spans 14 residues. Germline CDR1 is LGHDT and CDR2 is YNNKEL (reference sequence). The V end was cut by 0 bases, the J end by 3 bases, with 9 bases between. CDR3 coding DNA: TGTGCCAGCAGCCAAGAGTGGCGGGACTACGAGCAGTACTTC. As protein: CASSQEWRDYEQYF.

The V gene is TRBV6-5, the J gene TRBJ2-1; TRBD2 matches 9 bases. This CDR3 region has 15 residues. Germline CDR1 is MNHEY and CDR2 is SVGAGI. The J segment lost 3 bases and the V segment lost 4 bases, leaving 4 bases of the junction unmatched. This CDR3 reads CASSLAGEYYNEQFF. CDR3 bases: TGTGCCAGCAGTTTAGCGGGAGAATACTACAATGAGCAGTTCTTC.

V is TRBV29-1 and J is TRBJ1-2; D gene unclear. V was shortened by 6 bases and J by 4 bases, with 12 bases between the two germline ends. Germline V gene lookup returns CDR1 SQVTM and CDR2 ANQGSEA. The CDR3 runs 12 residues. The DNA of the CDR3 is TGCAGCGTAGCTGACAACCTCTATGGCTACACCTTC. This codes for CSVADNLYGYTF.